This entry features one T cell receptor (beta chain) sequence. This entry is derived from a study of blood T cell repertoires in COVID-19. Sequencing was performed with immunoSEQ multiplex PCR; in TCRdb, only in-frame clones are kept and a portion is missing. The data contain about 190,000 clones, around 84% of them singletons. The V gene lost 4 bases and the J gene lost 4 bases, with 10 bases spanning the gap. This CDR3 has 14 amino acids. The V gene's germline CDR1 is SNHLY and CDR2 FYNNEI. This chain joins TRBV2 and TRBJ2-2; no clear D gene. This sequence was found in a woman in her thirties who had recovered from COVID-19. Sequencing was performed on PBMCs or T cells enriched from blood (not recorded which). The CDR3 protein is CASSGLVSTGELFF. Written as DNA, the CDR3 is TGTGCCAGCAGTGGGCTAGTGAGCACCGGGGAGCTGTTTTTT.